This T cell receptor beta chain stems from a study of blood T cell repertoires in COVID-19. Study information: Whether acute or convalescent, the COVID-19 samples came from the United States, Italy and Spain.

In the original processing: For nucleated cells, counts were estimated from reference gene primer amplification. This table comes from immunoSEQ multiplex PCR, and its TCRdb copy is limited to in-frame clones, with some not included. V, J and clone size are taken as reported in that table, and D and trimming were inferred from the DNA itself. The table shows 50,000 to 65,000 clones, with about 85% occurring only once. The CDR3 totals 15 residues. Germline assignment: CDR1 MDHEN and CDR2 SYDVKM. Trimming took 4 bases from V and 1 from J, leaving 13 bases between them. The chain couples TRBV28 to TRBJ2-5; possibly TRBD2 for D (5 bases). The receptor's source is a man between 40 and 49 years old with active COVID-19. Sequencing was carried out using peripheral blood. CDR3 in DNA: TGTGCCAGCAGTTCCCCCCCCCGGGGCCAAGAGACCCAGTACTTC. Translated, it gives CASSSPPRGQETQYF. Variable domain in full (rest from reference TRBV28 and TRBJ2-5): DVKVTQSSRYLVKRTGEKVFLECVQDMDHENMFWYRQDPGLGLRLIYFSYDVKMKEKGDIPEGYSVSREKKERFSLILESASTNQTSMYLCASSSPPRGQETQYFGPGTRLLVL.